The clone carrying this T cell receptor (beta chain) was seen a few times. The antigen is not known. Researchers took lesional scalp punch biopsies and peripheral blood from people who were alopecia areata patients. Isolation of CD4+ and CD8+ T cells from PBMCs was achieved by sorting. CDR3 size: 16 residues. Germline loops: CDR1 SGHRS, CDR2 YFSETQ. Trimming shortened V by 2 bases and J by 3 bases, and 17 bases separated the two germline ends. These data come from a study of CD8+ T cells in alopecia areata. General study findings and limits: Affected lesional scalp, above all in alopecia totalis/universalis, was more clonal than normal scalp.

TCR sequencing used cDNA made by reverse transcription of extracted RNA. Only in-frame clones appear in the TCRdb table, and some are missing; sequencing was by immunoSEQ multiplex PCR. The sample includes about 150,000 clones, 40% to 50% of them seen just once. The TCR sequence derives from a human donor with alopecia areata. The material sequenced was CD4+ T cells sorted from blood. The chain carries TRBV5-1 and TRBJ2-5; no firm D call. In DNA form, the CDR3 reads TGCGCCAGCAGCTTCGGGCGGACCCGATGGGAAGAGACCCAGTACTTC. This gives the protein CASSFGRTRWEETQYF.